A single sample gave rise to the 8 T cell receptor beta chains below, sequenced in a study of blood T cell repertoires in COVID-19. Assay used: immunoSEQ multiplex PCR; TCRdb lists only in-frame clones, some missing. The data hold around 250,000 clones, with more than 70% observed a single time. Sequencing was performed on peripheral blood. Receptors were obtained from a man older than 75 with acute or convalescent COVID-19.

J is TRBJ2-1 and V is TRBV24-1, with D possibly TRBD1 on 6 matching bases. Trimming left V 6 bases short and J 6 bases short, with 14 bases between. Germline CDR1 reads KGHDR; CDR2 reads SFDVKD. The CDR3 runs to 14 residues. Written as DNA, the CDR3 is TGTGCCACCAGTCAGGGGTACGTAGCCAATGAGCAGTTCTTC. This sequence encodes CATSQGYVANEQFF.

The V and J genes are TRBV3-1 (or the pseudogene TRBV3-2) and TRBJ2-2; TRBD2 agrees at 12 bases. The germline CDR1 and CDR2 sequences are LGHDT and YNNKEL (reference sequence). V lost 0 bases to trimming and J lost 4 bases; unmatched junction nucleotides: 6. CDR3 length: 18 amino acids. The CDR3 loop is CASSQDPSGRGSTGELFF. The CDR3 region has the DNA TGTGCCAGCAGCCAAGACCCTAGCGGGAGGGGCAGCACCGGGGAGCTGTTTTTT.

The rearrangement joins TRBV11-2 to TRBJ2-5; D may be TRBD2 (5 bases). V was cut by 5 bases and J by 9 bases, with 13 bases left in between. This CDR3 has 12 residues. Germline assignment: CDR1 SGHAT and CDR2 FQNNGV. Here the CDR3 reads CASSPTRTAQYF. CDR3 coding DNA: TGTGCCAGCAGCCCTACGAGGACTGCCCAGTACTTC.

V and J are TRBV6-6 and TRBJ2-7, with TRBD1 identical over 8 bases. Losses at the gene ends were 8 bases for V and 4 bases for J; bases not matched to a gene: 7. The CDR3 extends over 13 amino acids. Looked up from germline, CDR1 is MNHNY and CDR2 is SVGAGI (reference sequence). The chain's CDR3 is CASFRGQGYEQYF. CDR3 in DNA: TGTGCCAGCTTCAGGGGGCAGGGGTACGAGCAGTACTTC.

This chain connects TRBV19 to TRBJ2-7; 14 bases match TRBD2. The CDR3 is 15 amino acids. Per germline, CDR1 LNHDA and CDR2 SQIVND (reference sequence). Trimming took 5 bases from V and 4 from J; bases not matched to a gene: 4. The CDR3 DNA follows: TGTGCCAGTAGTGAGGGGACTAGCGGGAGTTACGAGCAGTACTTC. This translates into CASSEGTSGSYEQYF.

CDR3 bases: TGTGCCACCAGCAGGACGACAGGGGTATCGAATGAGCAGTTCTTC. Its translation is CATSRTTGVSNEQFF. The rearrangement links TRBV15 to TRBJ2-1; 8 nucleotides line up with TRBD1. CDR1 and CDR2 from the germline V gene are LNHNV and YYDKDF (reference sequence). Losses at the gene ends were 3 bases for V and 7 bases for J; bases not matched to a gene: 8. The CDR3 spans 15 residues. Combining the CDR3 with reference TRBV15 and TRBJ2-1 gives the whole variable domain DAMVIQNPRYQVTQFGKPVTLSCSQTLNHNVMYWYQQKSSQAPKLLFHYYDKDFNNEADTPDNFQSRRPNTSFCFLDIRSPGLGDTAMYLCATSRTTGVSNEQFFGPGTRLTVL.

The V and J genes are TRBV7-9 and TRBJ2-3; weak D call: TRBD2 (6 bases). This CDR3 is built from 15 residues. V was cut by 1 base and J by 0 bases, with 8 bases left in between. Germline lookup yields CDR1 SEHNR and CDR2 FQNEAQ (reference sequence). The CDR3 region has the DNA TGTGCCAGCAGCTTAGGCGGGACTAGCACAGATACGCAGTATTTT. This gives the protein CASSLGGTSTDTQYF.

The chain employs TRBV18 and TRBJ1-5; the D gene is possibly TRBD1 (5 bases). This CDR3 region has 14 residues. Trimming stripped 1 base from V and 6 bases from J, with 10 bases between. Germline V lookup: CDR1 KGHSH, CDR2 LQKENI. The CDR3 reads CASSPQGVSQPQHF. The CDR3 DNA follows: TGTGCCAGCTCACCACAAGGGGTAAGTCAGCCCCAGCATTTT.